Shown below are 19 T cell receptor beta chains from a single sample sequenced in a study of Ad26.COV2.S vaccination and SARS-CoV-2 variants. Treatment: roughly 19 received Ad26.COV2.S at low or high dose, single or two shots; about five received placebo; per-sample allocation not given. Samples analyzed were those drawn on day 63 after the first vaccine or placebo injection. Clones were read by immunoSEQ multiplex PCR, and TCRdb kept only the in-frame ones, dropping some. The table includes more than 300,000 clones, approximately 86% detected once. Material: peripheral blood, obtained in a trial of Ad26.COV2.S vaccine versus placebo. Receptors were obtained from a person between 18 and 65 years old who received the Ad26.COV2.S COVID-19 vaccine or a placebo.

The chain has TRBV11-2 and TRBJ1-6; D is possibly TRBD1 (5 bases). CDR1 is SGHAT and CDR2 is FQNNGV in the germline V gene. This CDR3 is built from 15 residues. V gave up 0 bases and J gave up 9 bases, with 12 bases separating them. This chain's CDR3 is CASSLDPGQISPLHF. The CDR3 DNA sequence: TGTGCCAGCAGCTTAGATCCCGGACAAATTTCACCCCTCCACTTT.

The sample holds a few counts of this clone. The rearrangement uses TRBV6-2 or TRBV6-3 and TRBJ2-5; the match to TRBD1 covers 9 bases. Looked up from germline, CDR1 is MNHEY and CDR2 is SVGEGT. The CDR3 is 16 amino acids. The trim removed 0 bases at V and 5 bases at J, leaving 7 bases unmatched. CDR3 region: CASSYSRTGVAETQYF. Here the CDR3 DNA reads TGTGCCAGCAGTTACTCTAGGACAGGGGTTGCGGAGACCCAGTACTTC.

This clone has just one count. The V call is TRBV19, the J call TRBJ1-1; no firm D call. This CDR3 is 12 amino acids long. In germline, CDR1 is LNHDA, CDR2 SQIVND (reference sequence). V shed 3 bases and J shed 5 bases, with 7 bases lying between them. Written as DNA, the CDR3 is TGTGCCAGTAGTATGGGCGGGACTGAAGCTTTCTTT. As protein: CASSMGGTEAFF.

This clone was counted once. V usage is TRBV4-3 and J usage is TRBJ1-3, with TRBD1 as a possible D gene (6 bases). V lost 0 bases, J lost 4 bases, and 13 bases lay in between. The CDR3 is 16 residues long. The V gene's germline CDR1 is LGHNA and CDR2 YSLEER. The CDR3 protein is CASSQDSGALGNTIYF. In nucleotides, the CDR3 is TGCGCCAGCAGCCAAGATTCGGGGGCATTAGGAAACACCATATATTTT.

The rearrangement uses TRBV6-5 and TRBJ2-7; possibly TRBD2 for D (5 bases). The CDR3 is 15 amino acids. Trimming shortened V by 7 bases and J by 2 bases, and 18 bases separated the two germline ends. Germline V gene data show CDR1 as MNHEY and CDR2 as SVGAGI. CDR3 nucleotides: TGTGCCAGCATTGGAGGTTTGGGCGGAGCCTACGAGCAGTACTTC. Encoded protein: CASIGGLGGAYEQYF.

The rearrangement links TRBV4-3 to TRBJ2-3, with 10 bases lining up with TRBD2. Germline V gene lookup returns CDR1 LGHNA and CDR2 YSLEER. With 0 bases clipped from V and 1 base from J, the junction kept 1 base outside the gene matches. This CDR3 spans 16 amino acids. CDR3 protein: CASSQDLAGGTDTQYF. The CDR3 bases are TGCGCCAGCAGCCAAGATCTAGCGGGGGGCACAGATACGCAGTATTTT.

The rearrangement links TRBV7-3 to TRBJ2-3; weak D call: TRBD2 (6 bases). V was clipped by 2 bases and J by 6 bases, with 15 bases between them. The CDR3 consists of 15 residues. Germline V gene lookup returns CDR1 SGHTA and CDR2 FQGTGA. The CDR3 spells CASSLLGGVDDTQYF. CDR3 DNA sequence: TGTGCCAGCAGCTTATTGGGCGGGGTGGACGATACGCAGTATTTT. Full variable domain (rest looked up from reference TRBV7-3 and TRBJ2-3): GAGVSQTPSNKVTEKGKYVELRCDPISGHTALYWYRQSLGQGPEFLIYFQGTGAADDSGLPNDRFFAVRPEGSVSTLKIQRTERGDSAVYLCASSLLGGVDDTQYFGPGTRLTVL.

V usage is TRBV27 and J usage is TRBJ2-7; D remains ambiguous. Germline V CDR1 and CDR2: MNHEY, SMNVEV (reference sequence). V was shortened by 3 bases and J by 0 bases, with 9 bases between the two germline ends. The CDR3 sequence is 14 residues long. The CDR3 DNA follows: TGTGCCAGCAGTTTGGGAAGATACTCCTACGAGCAGTACTTC. Its protein product is CASSLGRYSYEQYF.

This sequence joins TRBV19 and TRBJ2-7; TRBD2 aligns across 8 bases. The CDR3 runs to 15 residues. Germline V gene lookup returns CDR1 LNHDA and CDR2 SQIVND (reference sequence). J was trimmed by 4 bases and V by 5 bases; bases with no gene match: 10. The CDR3 coding sequence is TGTGCCAGTAGTGTGCTCGCGGGGGGTTGGTACGAGCAGTACTTC. It codes for CASSVLAGGWYEQYF.

This chain uses TRBV19 with TRBJ2-2; D is possibly TRBD2 (7 bases). Germline values: CDR1 LNHDA, CDR2 SQIVND (reference sequence). The CDR3 is 14 residues long. The germline V and J ends were trimmed by 3 bases and 8 bases, with 13 bases remaining between them. Here the CDR3 reads CASSIHREGGELFF. CDR3 DNA sequence: TGTGCCAGTAGTATCCACAGGGAGGGTGGGGAGCTGTTTTTT.

Only one count was recorded for this clone. The rearrangement joins TRBV5-6 to TRBJ1-1, with D perhaps TRBD1 (6 bases). CDR1 is SGHDT, CDR2 YYEEEE, per germline. Trimming pared 6 bases from V and 4 bases from J, leaving 16 bases between. There are 14 residues in the CDR3. The CDR3, as DNA: TGTGCCAGCACCCAACAGGGTGGGAGCACTGAAGCTTTCTTT. This encodes CASTQQGGSTEAFF.

This chain joins TRBV6-2 or TRBV6-3 and TRBJ2-2, with TRBD1 matching 7 bases. The CDR3 covers 13 residues. The V segment lost 6 bases and the J segment 6 bases; nucleotides outside the gene matches: 4. Germline CDR1 and CDR2: MNHEY and SVGEGT. The CDR3 spells CASSWGTAGELFF. The CDR3 DNA reads TGTGCCAGCAGCTGGGGGACAGCCGGGGAGCTGTTTTTT.

Written as DNA, the CDR3 is TGCGCCAGCAGCTTCAGGGAATCCACTGAAGCTTTCTTT. Protein: CASSFRESTEAFF. This chain uses TRBV5-1 with TRBJ1-1; D perhaps matches TRBD1 (5 bases). The CDR3 is 13 amino acids. Germline CDR1 reads SGHRS; CDR2 reads YFSETQ. Trimming cost V 2 bases and J 4 bases, with 9 bases left between them.

The V gene is TRBV9, the J gene TRBJ2-7; D uncertain. This CDR3 region has 14 residues. Trimming took 1 base from V and 3 from J, leaving 11 bases between them. Germline V gives CDR1 SGDLS, CDR2 YYNGEE. The CDR3 nucleotides read TGTGCCAGCAGCGTAAGGGAAGGTAACTACGAGCAGTACTTC. Amino acid sequence: CASSVREGNYEQYF.

The chain has TRBV6-5 and TRBJ1-1, with TRBD1 identical over 8 bases. V was pared by 11 bases and J by 2 bases, with 7 bases of the junction left unmatched. Germline V gives CDR1 MNHEY, CDR2 SVGAGI. This CDR3 region has 13 residues. CDR3 sequence reads: CAVWGQVNTEAFF. CDR3 sequence (DNA): TGTGCCGTATGGGGACAGGTCAACACTGAAGCTTTCTTT.

The rearrangement uses TRBV2 and TRBJ1-1; tentatively, D is TRBD1 (6 bases). Trimming pared 0 bases from V and 7 bases from J, leaving 18 bases between. The germline CDR1 and CDR2 sequences are SNHLY and FYNNEI. The CDR3 is 16 residues long. The CDR3 bases are TGTGCCAGCAGTGAAGCGGGTTACTTAGGGACAATTGAAGCTTTCTTT. The encoded protein is CASSEAGYLGTIEAFF.

This clone was picked up one time. V gene TRBV29-1 combines with J gene TRBJ2-3, with D perhaps TRBD1 (5 bases). The CDR3 extends over 15 amino acids. Trimming removed 6 bases at V and 4 bases at J, with 20 bases between. Per germline, CDR1 SQVTM and CDR2 ANQGSEA. The CDR3 spells CSVDRGSMGPDTQYF. In nucleotides, the CDR3 is TGCAGCGTAGACCGTGGCAGCATGGGGCCAGATACGCAGTATTTT.

This rearrangement joins TRBV5-1 to TRBJ2-2, with 8 positions matching TRBD1. Germline loops: CDR1 SGHRS, CDR2 YFSETQ. V was pared by 3 bases and J by 6 bases, with 10 bases of the junction left unmatched. This CDR3 has 16 amino acids. The CDR3 protein is CASSSGTGPLAGELFF. CDR3 in DNA: TGCGCCAGCAGCTCTGGGACAGGCCCCTTAGCCGGGGAGCTGTTTTTT.

The rearrangement uses TRBV4-3 and TRBJ2-1, with 7 bases matching TRBD2. Trimming cost V 0 bases and J 10 bases; bases outside gene matches: 0. CDR3 length: 12 amino acids. The V gene's germline CDR1 is LGHNA and CDR2 YSLEER. CDR3 residues: CASSQERGEQFF. The CDR3 nucleotides read TGCGCCAGCAGCCAAGAGCGGGGGGAGCAGTTCTTC.